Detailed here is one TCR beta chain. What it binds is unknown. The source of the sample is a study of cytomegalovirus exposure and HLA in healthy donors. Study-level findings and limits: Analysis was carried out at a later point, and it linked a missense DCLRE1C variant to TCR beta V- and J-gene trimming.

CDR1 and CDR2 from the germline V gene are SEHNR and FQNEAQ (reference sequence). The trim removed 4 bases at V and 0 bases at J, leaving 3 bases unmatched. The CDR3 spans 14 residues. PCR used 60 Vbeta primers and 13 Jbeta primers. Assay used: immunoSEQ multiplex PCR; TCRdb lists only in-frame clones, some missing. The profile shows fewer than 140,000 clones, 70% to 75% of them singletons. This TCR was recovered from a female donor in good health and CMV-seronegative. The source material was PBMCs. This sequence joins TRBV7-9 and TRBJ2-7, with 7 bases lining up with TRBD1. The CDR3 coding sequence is TGTGCCAGCAGCTCACAGGGGAACTCCTACGAGCAGTACTTC. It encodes CASSSQGNSYEQYF.